This TCR beta chain was profiled in a study of shared clonotypes between healthy human individuals (TCRdb year 2020). In the study overall: The cohort comprised a couple of women and a few men aged 18 to 49 years. Per donor, three plates each were used for CD4 naive and CD4 memory, two for CD8 naive, and one for CD8 memory. The study deeply sequenced blood TCR repertoires of 5 or 6 healthy adults to estimate repertoire size and the extent of clonotype sharing between individuals. To increase sequencing depth and limit assay-specific biases, different laboratories used diverse techniques to prepare libraries and sequence TCR repertoires. Leukapheresis yielded between about 0.8 and 8.9 billion PBMCs per donor.

Using the deep immunoSEQ assay, TCR CDR3 regions were amplified from genomic DNA by multiplex PCR. Extracted genomic DNA from each cell subset was distributed evenly across all wells of several immunoSEQ 96-well plates, and each plate was treated as a replicate. Each replicate PCR for sorted subsets received around 210 ng genomic DNA, equal to around 32,000 T cell genomes. Purified libraries were quantified with a Qubit 3.0 fluorometer, sized on a Bioanalyzer 2100, and re-quantified with the KAPA Library Quantification kit. Every immunoSEQ 96-well plate was sequenced on a separate single-read 150-cycle Illumina NextSeq 550 flow cell. Processing in the source paper ran as follows. The immunoSEQ output contained only junctional sequences without quality scores, so filtering could not match that applied to full-length reads. To assign V/J genes and CDR3, sequences were annotated against IMGT germline references using PyIR, a Python wrapper for IgBLAST v1.9. Reads were removed for weak V/J assignments (E-value above 1e-6), missing CDR3, stop codons, out-of-frame junctions, or ambiguous translated residues. V3J clonotypes were defined as sequences sharing the same inferred V gene, J gene, and CDR3 amino acid sequence. Percentage overlap between repertoires was computed as shared unique clonotypes divided by the size of the smaller repertoire. Richness of each repertoire was evaluated using RTK rarefaction, the Chao1 estimator, and Recon v2.1 estimates of unobserved clonotypes. For all TCRbeta clonotypes obtained by the gDNA method from a handful of donors, generation probabilities were computed with OLGA. In TCRdb, the immuneACCESS table is reduced to in-frame sequences with V and J assigned. These tables do not hold every clone; where another copy was compared, an unresolved V gene accounts for under half, and the others remain unexplained. Clonal size and the V and J genes are those of that table, whereas D and trimming came from the DNA. For this sample the table gives some 2.1 million clones, of which roughly 94% were detected only once. The ten largest account for 0.9% to 1.4% of the sample.

The study at large found these results: Compared with non-shared clonotypes, clonotypes shared by all four sorted-subset donors had higher generation probabilities. Sharing across a few donors was observed for roughly 5% of naive CD4, over 3% of naive CD8, over 2% of memory CD4, and around 0.4% of memory CD8 clonotypes. Even with the large sequencing depth, rarefaction of the sorted-subset datasets indicated that sequencing was incomplete. Because the study included a small number of donors, the genetic and exposure-history diversity represented was limited. Based on pairwise subsampling, the degree of clonotype sharing among donors was expected to be affected by sequencing depth. Larger estimated clonotype richness was generally found for naive subsets than for memory subsets. Sampling was restricted to blood, and TCR repertoires in tissue are likely to differ from TCR repertoires in blood.

As regards this clone: Its recognized antigen is unknown. No much larger clone is present one base from it, and per-base qualities are unavailable.

V and J are truncated by 6 bases and 2 bases respectively, leaving an intervening sequence of 11 bases. Its CDR3 holds 13 amino acids, cysteine through phenylalanine. Left in the record is the CDR3 DNA by itself, 39 bases read in frame from the first base. CDR1 and CDR2 are drawn from the germline V gene (reference sequence): LNHDA, SQIVND. For the CD8 naive samples, CD45RO-negative cells were positively selected for CCR7, yielding a CD45RA+CCR7+ population from which TemRA cells were excluded. Donors were healthy HIV-negative adults with no recently reported acute infections or vaccinations. Only Caucasian adults living in Nashville, Tennessee, USA were represented among the donors. Blood was collected by leukapheresis, and PBMCs were isolated by Ficoll-Histopaque density gradient centrifugation and then cryopreserved in liquid nitrogen vapor phase. Purity and quantity of every magnetically sorted T cell population were checked by analytical flow cytometry. Genomic DNA was isolated from every sorted fraction and measured by UV absorbance on a Nanodrop 2000c.

The sample consisted of naive CD8+ T cells sorted from blood. Reading the label with the study, this specimen's cell subset or site is: CD45RA+CCR7+. Recombination linked TRBV19 to TRBJ2-7; the D gene assignment is ambiguous. The TCR was taken from a man aged 18 to 30 in good health. The CDR3 region: CASRQDLAYEQYF. The base sequence is TGTGCCAGTAGGCAGGACCTCGCCTACGAGCAGTACTTC.